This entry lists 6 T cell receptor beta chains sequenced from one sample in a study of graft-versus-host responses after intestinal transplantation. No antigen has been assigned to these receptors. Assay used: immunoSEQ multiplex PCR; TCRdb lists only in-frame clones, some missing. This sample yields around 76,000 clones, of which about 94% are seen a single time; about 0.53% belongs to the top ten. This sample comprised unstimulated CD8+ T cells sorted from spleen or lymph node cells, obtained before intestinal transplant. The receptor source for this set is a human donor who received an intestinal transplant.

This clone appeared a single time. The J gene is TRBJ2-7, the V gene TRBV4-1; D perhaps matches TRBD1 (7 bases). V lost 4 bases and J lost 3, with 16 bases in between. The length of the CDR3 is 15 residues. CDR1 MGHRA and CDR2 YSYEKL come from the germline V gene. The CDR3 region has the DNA TGCGCCAGCAGCCCTGCGCAGGGGGGAGGCTACGAGCAGTACTTC. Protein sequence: CASSPAQGGGYEQYF.

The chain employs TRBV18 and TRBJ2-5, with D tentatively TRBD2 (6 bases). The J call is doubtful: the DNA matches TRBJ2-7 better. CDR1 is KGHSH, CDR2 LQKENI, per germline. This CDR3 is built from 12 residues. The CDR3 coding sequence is TGTGCCAGCTCCCTAAGGAGGGACGAGCAGTACTTC. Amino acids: CASSLRRDEQYF.

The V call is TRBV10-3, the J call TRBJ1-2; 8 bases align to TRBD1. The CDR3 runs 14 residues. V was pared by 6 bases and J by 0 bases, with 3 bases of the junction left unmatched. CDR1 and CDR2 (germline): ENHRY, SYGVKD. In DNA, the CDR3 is TGTGCCATCAGCTGGGACAGGCCTAACTATGGCTACACCTTC. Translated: CAISWDRPNYGYTF.

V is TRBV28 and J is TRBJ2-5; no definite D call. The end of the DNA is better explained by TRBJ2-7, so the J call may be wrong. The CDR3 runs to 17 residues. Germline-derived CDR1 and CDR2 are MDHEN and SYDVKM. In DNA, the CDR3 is TGTGCCAGCAGTTTAAGGCAGGTCATACGATCCCCTTACGAGCAGTACTTC. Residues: CASSLRQVIRSPYEQYF.

CDR3 region: CASRYRLNTEAFF. For the CDR3, the DNA is TGCGCCAGCAGGTACAGGTTGAACACTGAAGCTTTCTTT. The J gene is TRBJ1-1, the V gene TRBV10-1, with D tentatively TRBD1 (5 bases). CDR1 is WNHNN and CDR2 is SYGVQD in the germline V gene (reference sequence). V lost 6 bases, J lost 0 bases, and 8 bases lay in between. CDR3 length: 13 amino acids.

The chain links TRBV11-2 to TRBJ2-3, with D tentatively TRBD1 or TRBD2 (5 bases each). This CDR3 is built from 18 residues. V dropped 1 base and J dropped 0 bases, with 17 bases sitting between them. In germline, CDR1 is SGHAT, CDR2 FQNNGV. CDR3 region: CASSLGGGEPLSTDTQYF. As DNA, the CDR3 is TGTGCCAGCAGCTTAGGTGGGGGAGAACCCCTAAGCACAGATACGCAGTATTTT.